The TCR beta chain under discussion was sequenced for a study of T cells in Graves' hyperthyroidism and ophthalmopathy. General study results and limits: Appearing also in blood were most of the thyroid clonotypes expanded above 0.001.

Amplified TCR beta CDR3 regions derived from RNA transcripts. In the first-round RT-PCR of the TCR CDR3, the HTBI primer set was used. TCRdb itself ran the multiplex PCR reads through MiXCR, one entry per CDR3 protein. This table holds 640,000 or so distinct CDR3 sequences, 14% found once. In germline, CDR1 is LNHDA, CDR2 SQIVND (reference sequence). The CDR3 contains 13 residues. V was pared by 5 bases and J by 4 bases, with 3 bases of the junction left unmatched. In regard to this clonotype: The antigen is not known.

The receptor comes from a woman aged 18-29 years with Graves' ophthalmopathy. Source material: blood. The chain has TRBV19 and TRBJ2-3, with 7 bases aligning to TRBD1. The CDR3 region has the DNA TGTGCCAGTAGTGAACAGGGGTCAGATACGCAGTATTTT. As protein: CASSEQGSDTQYF.